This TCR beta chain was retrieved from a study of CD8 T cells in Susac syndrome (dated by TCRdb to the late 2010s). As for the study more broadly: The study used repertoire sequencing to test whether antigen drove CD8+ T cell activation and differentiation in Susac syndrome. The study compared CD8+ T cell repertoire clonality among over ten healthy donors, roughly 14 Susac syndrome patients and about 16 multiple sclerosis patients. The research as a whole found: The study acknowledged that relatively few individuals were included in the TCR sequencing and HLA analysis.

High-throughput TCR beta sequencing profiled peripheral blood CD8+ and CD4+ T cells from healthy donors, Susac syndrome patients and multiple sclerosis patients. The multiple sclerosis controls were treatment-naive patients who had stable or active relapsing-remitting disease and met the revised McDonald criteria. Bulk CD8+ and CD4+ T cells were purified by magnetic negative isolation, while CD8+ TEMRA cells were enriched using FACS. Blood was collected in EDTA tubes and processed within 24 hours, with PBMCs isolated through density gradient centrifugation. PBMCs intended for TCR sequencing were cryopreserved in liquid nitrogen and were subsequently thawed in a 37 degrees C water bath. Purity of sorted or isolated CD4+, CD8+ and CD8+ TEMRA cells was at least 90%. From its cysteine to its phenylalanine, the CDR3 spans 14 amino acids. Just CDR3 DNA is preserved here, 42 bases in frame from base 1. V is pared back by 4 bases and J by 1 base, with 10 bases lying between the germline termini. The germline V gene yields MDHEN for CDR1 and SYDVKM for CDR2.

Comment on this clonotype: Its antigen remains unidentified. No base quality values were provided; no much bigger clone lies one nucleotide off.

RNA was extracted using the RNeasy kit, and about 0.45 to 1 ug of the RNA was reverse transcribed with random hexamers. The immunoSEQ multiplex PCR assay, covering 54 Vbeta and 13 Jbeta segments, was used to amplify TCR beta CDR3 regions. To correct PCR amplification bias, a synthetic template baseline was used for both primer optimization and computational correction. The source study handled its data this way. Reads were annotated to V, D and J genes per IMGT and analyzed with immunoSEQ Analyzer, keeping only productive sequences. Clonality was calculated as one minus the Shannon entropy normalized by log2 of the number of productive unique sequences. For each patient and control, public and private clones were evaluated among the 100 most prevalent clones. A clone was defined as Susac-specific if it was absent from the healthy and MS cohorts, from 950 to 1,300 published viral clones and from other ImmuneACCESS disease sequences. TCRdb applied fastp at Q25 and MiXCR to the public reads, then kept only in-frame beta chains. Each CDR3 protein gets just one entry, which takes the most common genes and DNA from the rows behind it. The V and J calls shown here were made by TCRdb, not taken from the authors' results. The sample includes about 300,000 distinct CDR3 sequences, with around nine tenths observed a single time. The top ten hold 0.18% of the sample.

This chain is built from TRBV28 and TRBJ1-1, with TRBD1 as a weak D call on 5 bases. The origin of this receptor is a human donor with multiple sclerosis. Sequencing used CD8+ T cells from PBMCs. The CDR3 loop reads CASSSGFGNTEAFF. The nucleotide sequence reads TGTGCCAGCAGTTCAGGGTTCGGGAACACTGAAGCTTTCTTT.